A single T cell receptor beta chain is shown here with its context. From germline, CDR1 is MNHEY and CDR2 SMNVEV (reference sequence). Trimming removed 8 bases from V and 2 bases from J, with 17 bases in between. There are 15 residues in the CDR3. The sample comes from a study of blood T cell repertoires in COVID-19. Study context: T cells, B-cell-depleted T cells, or PBMCs supplied cDNA or gDNA.

In the original processing: Reference gene primer amplification in the assay estimated nucleated cell counts. Generated by immunoSEQ multiplex PCR, the TCRdb table keeps only in-frame clones and is missing some. The DNA gave D and trimming, while V, J and clone size come from that table. The profile shows 200,000 to 250,000 clones, 88% of them singletons. The J gene is TRBJ2-3, the V gene TRBV27; a weak D match, TRBD1 (6 bases). The receptor was derived from a man younger than 30 with active or convalescent COVID-19. Material: peripheral blood. The CDR3 sequence is CASCTQGFVTDTQYF. CDR3 nucleotides: TGTGCCAGCTGTACACAGGGATTTGTCACAGATACGCAGTATTTT.